The 17 T cell receptor beta chains below all came from one sample that was sequenced in a study of cytomegalovirus exposure and HLA in healthy donors. TCRdb keeps only in-frame clones here, not all; method: immunoSEQ multiplex PCR. The sample yields 160,000 or so clones, approximately 90% seen once. The specimen was PBMCs. These receptors originate from a man between 18 and 35 years old in good health and CMV-seronegative.

In this sample, this clone turned up a few times. The CDR3 DNA follows: TGTGCCAGCAGTGATCAGGGGCTCTCCCAAGAGACCCAGTACTTC. Amino acids: CASSDQGLSQETQYF. The rearrangement links TRBV2 to TRBJ2-5; possibly TRBD1 for D (6 bases). The CDR3 has 15 amino acids. Trimming took off 3 bases at V and 1 base at J, with 12 bases between the two ends. Germline CDR1 SNHLY, CDR2 FYNNEI.

The V call is TRBV27, the J call TRBJ2-7, with 11 bases fitting TRBD2. V dropped 3 bases and J dropped 6; count of bases not matched to a gene: 10. Germline CDR1 is MNHEY and CDR2 is SMNVEV (reference sequence). The CDR3 has 16 residues. Here the CDR3 DNA reads TGTGCCAGCAGTTTCGGCCCTAGCGGGAGGCTCCGCGAGCAGTACTTC. Protein sequence: CASSFGPSGRLREQYF.

The CDR3 DNA reads TGCGCCAGCAGCTCCTGGTTCGACTCGGCCTACAATGAGCAGTTCTTC. Protein: CASSSWFDSAYNEQFF. The V and J genes are TRBV4-3 and TRBJ2-1; D unclear. CDR1 is LGHNA, CDR2 YSLEER, per germline. The CDR3 covers 16 residues. V lost 5 bases and J lost 2, with 16 bases in between.

The chain couples TRBV6-5 to TRBJ2-1; TRBD1 agrees at 10 bases. Trimming at V came to 0 bases and at J to 2 bases, leaving 1 base not matched to a gene. The CDR3 is made up of 16 amino acids. The germline V gene encodes CDR1 MNHEY and CDR2 SVGAGI. CDR3 nucleotide sequence: TGTGCCAGCAGTTACTCTGGGACAGGGGCCTACAATGAGCAGTTCTTC. Translated: CASSYSGTGAYNEQFF.

The chain employs TRBV5-1 and TRBJ2-3; a weak D match, TRBD1 (5 bases). Germline loops: CDR1 SGHRS, CDR2 YFSETQ. Trimming stripped 4 bases from V and 5 bases from J, with 11 bases between. This CDR3 contains 13 residues. CDR3 nucleotides: TGCGCCAGCAGCCAACAGGTTCAAGATACGCAGTATTTT. This sequence encodes CASSQQVQDTQYF.

This chain connects TRBV27 to TRBJ1-1; 7 bases are shared with TRBD1. CDR1 and CDR2 (germline): MNHEY, SMNVEV (reference sequence). The junction had 12 bases not matched to a gene; V was cut back by 10 bases and J by 10 bases. This CDR3 contains 12 residues. The CDR3 DNA follows: TGTGCCACCCTTGACCCCCAGGGGGGAGCTTTCTTT. It specifies CATLDPQGGAFF.

This chain links TRBV6-5 with TRBJ2-5; 8 nucleotides line up with TRBD1. CDR1 and CDR2 (germline): MNHEY, SVGAGI. The junction had 3 bases not matched to a gene; V was cut back by 0 bases and J by 6 bases. The CDR3 has 14 amino acids. CDR3 amino acids: CASSYSGQGKTQYF. Written as DNA, the CDR3 is TGTGCCAGCAGTTACTCAGGACAGGGAAAGACCCAGTACTTC.

The rearrangement links TRBV18 to TRBJ1-1; 9 bases agree with TRBD1. Germline V gives CDR1 KGHSH, CDR2 LQKENI. V gave up 4 bases and J gave up 2 bases; unmatched junction bases: 8. This CDR3 spans 16 amino acids. The DNA for the CDR3 is TGTGCCAGCTCACTTTCAACGACAGGGGGAAACACTGAAGCTTTCTTT. This codes for CASSLSTTGGNTEAFF. Full variable domain (outside the CDR3, taken from reference TRBV18 and TRBJ1-1): NAGVMQNPRHLVRRRGQEARLRCSPMKGHSHVYWYRQLPEEGLKFMVYLQKENIIDESGMPKERFSAEFPKEGPSILRIQQVVRGDSAAYFCASSLSTTGGNTEAFFGQGTRLTVV.

The chain couples TRBV10-3 to TRBJ2-2; D is possibly TRBD1 (6 bases). The germline CDR1 and CDR2 sequences are ENHRY and SYGVKD. V shed 6 bases and J shed 4 bases, with 12 bases lying between them. CDR3 length: 14 amino acids. CDR3 protein: CAIRGGGGTGELFF. In DNA form, the CDR3 reads TGTGCCATCAGAGGGGGTGGTGGCACCGGGGAGCTGTTTTTT.

The chain carries TRBV5-1 and TRBJ2-3, with 8 bases matching TRBD2. CDR1 and CDR2 from the germline V gene are SGHRS and YFSETQ. V shed 3 bases, J shed 2 bases, and the junction held 5 bases outside the gene matches. The CDR3 has 15 residues. CDR3 in amino acids: CASSWGRGDTDTQYF. The CDR3 DNA follows: TGCGCCAGCAGCTGGGGGCGGGGGGACACAGATACGCAGTATTTT. Variable domain in full (rest from reference TRBV5-1 and TRBJ2-3): KAGVTQTPRYLIKTRGQQVTLSCSPISGHRSVSWYQQTPGQGLQFLFEYFSETQRNKGNFPGRFSGRQFSNSRSEMNVSTLELGDSALYLCASSWGRGDTDTQYFGPGTRLTVL.

The V gene is TRBV4-1, the J gene TRBJ2-5; D possibly corresponds to TRBD1 (6 bases). Germline V gives CDR1 MGHRA, CDR2 YSYEKL. V was shortened by 1 base and J by 5 bases, with 17 bases between the two germline ends. The CDR3 extends over 16 amino acids. CDR3 bases: TGCGCCAGCAGCCAAGGGCAAAGGACAGTTCAGGAGACCCAGTACTTC. Encoded protein: CASSQGQRTVQETQYF.

The chain joins TRBV9 to TRBJ2-7; TRBD2 agrees at 8 bases. V gave up 3 bases and J gave up 4 bases; unmatched junction bases: 3. The CDR3 extends over 13 amino acids. The germline gives CDR1 SGDLS, CDR2 YYNGEE. The CDR3 region is CASSGGRRYEQYF. Here the CDR3 DNA reads TGTGCCAGCAGCGGCGGGAGGAGGTACGAGCAGTACTTC.

The chain uses TRBV5-6 and TRBJ2-2; no clear D gene. The germline CDR1 and CDR2 sequences are SGHDT and YYEEEE. V was pared by 3 bases and J by 8 bases, with 8 bases between. CDR3 length equals 12 residues. The CDR3 here is CASSSTTGELFF. The CDR3, as DNA: TGTGCCAGCAGCTCCACTACGGGGGAGCTGTTTTTT. The whole variable domain, filled in from reference TRBV5-6 and TRBJ2-2, reads DAGVTQSPTHLIKTRGQQVTLRCSPKSGHDTVSWYQQALGQGPQFIFQYYEEEERQRGNFPDRFSGHQFPNYSSELNVNALLLGDSALYLCASSSTTGELFFGEGSRLTVL.

The chain combines TRBV5-4 with TRBJ1-4; 8 bases align to TRBD1. The V and J ends lost 4 bases and 8 bases, in that order; junction bases with no gene match: 13. The germline gives CDR1 SGHNT, CDR2 YYREEE (reference sequence). The CDR3 covers 16 residues. CDR3 DNA sequence: TGTGCCAGCAGCCTGAAGGGGGGACAGGAAAGAGAAAAACTGTTTTTT. It codes for CASSLKGGQEREKLFF.

This chain uses TRBV5-1 with TRBJ2-2; D perhaps matches TRBD2 (5 bases). Germline CDR1 reads SGHRS; CDR2 reads YFSETQ. V was shortened by 3 bases and J by 6 bases, with 18 bases between the two germline ends. The length of the CDR3 is 16 residues. CDR3 nucleotides: TGCGCCAGCAGCTCCGACGTCAGCACTAGTGCCGGGGAGCTGTTTTTT. Encoded protein: CASSSDVSTSAGELFF. Variable domain in full (rest from reference TRBV5-1 and TRBJ2-2): KAGVTQTPRYLIKTRGQQVTLSCSPISGHRSVSWYQQTPGQGLQFLFEYFSETQRNKGNFPGRFSGRQFSNSRSEMNVSTLELGDSALYLCASSSDVSTSAGELFFGEGSRLTVL.

The J gene is TRBJ2-7, the V gene TRBV7-9, with D unclear. The V gene lost 5 bases and the J gene lost 3 bases, with 11 bases spanning the gap. This CDR3 region has 13 residues. Per the germline V gene, CDR1 is SEHNR and CDR2 is FQNEAQ (reference sequence). CDR3 DNA sequence: TGTGCCAGCAGCCAGTATAGCCACTACGAGCAGTACTTC. Its protein is CASSQYSHYEQYF. Filled out from reference TRBV7-9 and TRBJ2-7, the complete variable domain reads DTGVSQNPRHKITKRGQNVTFRCDPISEHNRLYWYRQTLGQGPEFLTYFQNEAQLEKSRLLSDRFSAERPKGSFSTLEIQRTEQGDSAMYLCASSQYSHYEQYFGPGTRLTVT.

The rearrangement links TRBV6-1 to TRBJ1-1; D is uncertain. CDR3 length: 14 amino acids. Germline values: CDR1 MNHNS, CDR2 SASEGT. The V end was cut by 3 bases, the J end by 3 bases, with 11 bases between. The CDR3 reads CASSDVSGDTEAFF. DNA of the CDR3: TGTGCCAGCAGTGACGTTAGCGGGGACACTGAAGCTTTCTTT.